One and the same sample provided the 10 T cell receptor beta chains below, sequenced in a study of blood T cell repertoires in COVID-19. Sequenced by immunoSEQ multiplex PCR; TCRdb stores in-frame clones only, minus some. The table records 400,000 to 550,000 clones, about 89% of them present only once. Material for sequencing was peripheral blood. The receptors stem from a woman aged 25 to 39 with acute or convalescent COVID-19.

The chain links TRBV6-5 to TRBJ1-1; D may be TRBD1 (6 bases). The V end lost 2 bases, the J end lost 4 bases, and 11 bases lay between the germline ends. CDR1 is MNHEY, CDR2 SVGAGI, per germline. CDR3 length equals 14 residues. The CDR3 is CASSYQRGGTEAFF. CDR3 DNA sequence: TGTGCCAGCAGTTACCAAAGGGGGGGCACTGAAGCTTTCTTT.

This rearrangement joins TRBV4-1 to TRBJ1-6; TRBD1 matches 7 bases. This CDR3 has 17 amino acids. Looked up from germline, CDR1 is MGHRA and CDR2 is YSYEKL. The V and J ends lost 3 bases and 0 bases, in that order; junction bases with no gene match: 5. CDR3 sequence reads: CASSQAQGGSYNSPLHF. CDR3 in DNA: TGCGCCAGCAGCCAGGCTCAGGGGGGCTCCTATAATTCACCCCTCCACTTT.

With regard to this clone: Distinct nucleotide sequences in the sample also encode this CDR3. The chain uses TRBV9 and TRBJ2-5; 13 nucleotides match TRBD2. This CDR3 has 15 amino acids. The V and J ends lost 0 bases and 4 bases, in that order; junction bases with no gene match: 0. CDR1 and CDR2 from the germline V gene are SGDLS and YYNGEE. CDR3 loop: CASSVGTSGGETQYF. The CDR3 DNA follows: TGTGCCAGCAGCGTAGGGACTAGCGGGGGAGAGACCCAGTACTTC.

For the CDR3, the DNA is TGTGCCATCGAGACAGGGTTTGGTGGCTATGGCTACACCTTC. Translation gives CAIETGFGGYGYTF. The chain recombines TRBV6-5 with TRBJ1-2; 7 positions match TRBD1. V shed 10 bases and J 4 bases; nucleotides not matched to a gene: 12. Germline V gene data show CDR1 as MNHEY and CDR2 as SVGAGI. CDR3 size: 14 residues.

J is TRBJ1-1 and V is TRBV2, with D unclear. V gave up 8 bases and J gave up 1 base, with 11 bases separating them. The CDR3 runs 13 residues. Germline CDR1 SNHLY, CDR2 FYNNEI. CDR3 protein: CASSGISNTEAFF. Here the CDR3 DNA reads TGTGCCAGCTCCGGGATATCGAACACTGAAGCTTTCTTT.

DNA of the CDR3: TGTGCCAGCAGCTCCGAAGGTCCGGAGAGCTCCTACAATGAGCAGTTCTTC. This codes for CASSSEGPESSYNEQFF. The chain joins TRBV5-6 to TRBJ2-1, with D hard to call. CDR1 and CDR2 (germline): SGHDT, YYEEEE. This CDR3 contains 17 residues. V lost 3 bases and J lost 0, with 16 bases in between.

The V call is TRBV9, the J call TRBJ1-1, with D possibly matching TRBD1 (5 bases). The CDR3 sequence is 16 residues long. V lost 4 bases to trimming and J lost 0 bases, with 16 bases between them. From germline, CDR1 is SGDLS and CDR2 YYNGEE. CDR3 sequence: CASSQSKGLMNTEAFF. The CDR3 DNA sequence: TGTGCCAGCAGCCAGTCTAAGGGACTCATGAACACTGAAGCTTTCTTT.

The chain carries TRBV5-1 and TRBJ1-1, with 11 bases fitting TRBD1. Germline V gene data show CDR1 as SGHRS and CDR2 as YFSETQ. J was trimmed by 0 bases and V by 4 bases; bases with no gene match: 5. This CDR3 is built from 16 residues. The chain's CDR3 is CASSRGTGGLNTEAFF. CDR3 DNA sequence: TGCGCCAGCAGCCGAGGGACAGGGGGGTTGAACACTGAAGCTTTCTTT.

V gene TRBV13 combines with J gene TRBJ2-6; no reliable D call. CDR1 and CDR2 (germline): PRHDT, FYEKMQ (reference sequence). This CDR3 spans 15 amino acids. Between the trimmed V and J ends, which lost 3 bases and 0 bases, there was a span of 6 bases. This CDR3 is CASSFRSSGANVLTF. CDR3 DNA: TGTGCCAGCAGCTTTCGGAGCTCTGGGGCCAACGTCCTGACTTTC. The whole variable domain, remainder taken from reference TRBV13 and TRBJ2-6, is AAGVIQSPRHLIKEKRETATLKCYPIPRHDTVYWYQQGPGQDPQFLISFYEKMQSDKGSIPDRFSAQQFSDYHSELNMSSLELGDSALYFCASSFRSSGANVLTFGAGSRLTVL.

The chain's CDR3 is CASSLISVLETQYF. For the CDR3, the DNA is TGTGCCAGCAGTTTAATTTCGGTACTAGAGACCCAGTACTTC. The V gene is TRBV28, the J gene TRBJ2-5; D gene ambiguous. There are 14 residues in the CDR3. The V end lost 2 bases, the J end lost 4 bases, and 11 bases lay between the germline ends. CDR1 MDHEN and CDR2 SYDVKM come from the germline V gene.